This is a list of T cell receptor beta chains from one sample in a study of control samples from healthy donors and cancer patients. Sequencing was performed with immunoSEQ multiplex PCR; in TCRdb, only in-frame clones are kept and a portion is missing. The table lists 6,000 or so clones, about 72% of them singletons. The specimen was formalin-fixed, paraffin-embedded tissue. These TCRs come from a male donor with melanoma. Both conserved end residues are part of each CDR3. Fields, in order: V gene, J gene, D gene, clone size, CDR3 DNA, CDR3 protein. A D gene is named only where the DNA matches it firmly. Only some rows state a clone size, as once, few, many or a class for expanded clones.

V gene: TRBV6-1; J gene: TRBJ1-6; D gene: NA; clone size: few; CDR3 DNA: TGTGCCAGCAGTGAAGCGGCAGGGGATTCACCCCTCCACTTT; CDR3 protein: CASSEAAGDSPLHF
V gene: TRBV5-1; J gene: TRBJ1-4; D gene: NA; clone size: NA; CDR3 DNA: TGCGCCAGCAGCTTGGCCGGCAGGGGAGGTGAAAAACTGTTTTTT; CDR3 protein: CASSLAGRGGEKLFF
V gene: TRBV9; J gene: TRBJ2-3; D gene: TRBD1; clone size: NA; CDR3 DNA: TGTGCCAGCAGCCCCAACAACAGGGGAGATACGCAGTATTTT; CDR3 protein: CASSPNNRGDTQYF
V gene: TRBV27; J gene: TRBJ2-7; D gene: TRBD1; clone size: once; CDR3 DNA: TGTGCCAGCAGTTTATTTCCGGGACAGGACTACGAGCAGTACTTC; CDR3 protein: CASSLFPGQDYEQYF
V gene: TRBV20-1; J gene: TRBJ2-2; D gene: NA; clone size: NA; CDR3 DNA: TGCAGTGCTAGTGGTAGGGAGAACACCGGGGAGCTGTTTTTT; CDR3 protein: CSASGRENTGELFF
V gene: TRBV7-2; J gene: TRBJ1-1; D gene: TRBD1; clone size: NA; CDR3 DNA: TGTGCCAGCAGGCGGACAGGGCTTTACACTGAAGCTTTCTTT; CDR3 protein: CASRRTGLYTEAFF
V gene: TRBV30; J gene: TRBJ2-7; D gene: TRBD1; clone size: NA; CDR3 DNA: TGTGCCTGGAGTTTTGGGACAGGGGTGGGAGAGCAGTACTTC; CDR3 protein: CAWSFGTGVGEQYF
V gene: TRBV7-2; J gene: TRBJ2-1; D gene: NA; clone size: NA; CDR3 DNA: TGTGCCAGCAGCTTAGTGGAGGTTGGGGGGAGGCAGTTCTTC; CDR3 protein: CASSLVEVGGRQFF
V gene: TRBV11-2; J gene: TRBJ2-5; D gene: TRBD2; clone size: once; CDR3 DNA: TGTGCCAGCAGCCTACTAGCGGGAGCTCCTATCCAAGAGACCCAGTACTTC; CDR3 protein: CASSLLAGAPIQETQYF
V gene: TRBV6-5; J gene: TRBJ2-1; D gene: TRBD1; clone size: NA; CDR3 DNA: TGTGCCACCCCCTCCTTGGACAGGCCGTACAATGAGCAGTTCTTC; CDR3 protein: CATPSLDRPYNEQFF
V gene: TRBV5-1; J gene: TRBJ2-2; D gene: NA; clone size: NA; CDR3 DNA: TGCGCCAGCAGCTTGAACAGGGTAGAAAACACCGGGGAGCTGTTTTTT; CDR3 protein: CASSLNRVENTGELFF
V gene: TRBV9; J gene: TRBJ2-7; D gene: TRBD1; clone size: NA; CDR3 DNA: TGTGCCAGCAGCTTCGGACAGGGGGCCGGGGAGCAGTACTTC; CDR3 protein: CASSFGQGAGEQYF
V gene: TRBV4-2; J gene: TRBJ2-7; D gene: NA; clone size: NA; CDR3 DNA: TGTGCCAGCAGCCAGAACTCCTACGAGCAGTACTTC; CDR3 protein: CASSQNSYEQYF
V gene: TRBV10-3; J gene: TRBJ1-6; D gene: NA; clone size: NA; CDR3 DNA: TGTGCCATCAGTGAGTCGGATAGAGGGTCAATGGATTCACCCCTCCACTTT; CDR3 protein: CAISESDRGSMDSPLHF
V gene: TRBV4-2; J gene: TRBJ2-4; D gene: TRBD2; clone size: once; CDR3 DNA: TGTGCCAGCAGCCAAGGTGGCAATGCGGGAGGGCCGGACTTC; CDR3 protein: CASSQGGNAGGPDF
V gene: TRBV4-1; J gene: TRBJ2-1; D gene: TRBD2; clone size: few; CDR3 DNA: TGCGCCAGCAGCCGGCAACTCGGGAGCGGGAGCTACAATGAGCAGTTCTTC; CDR3 protein: CASSRQLGSGSYNEQFF
V gene: TRBV5-6; J gene: TRBJ2-2; D gene: NA; clone size: NA; CDR3 DNA: TGTGCCAGCAGCTTGAGGGGCGGGACAACCGCCGGGGAGCTGTTTTTT; CDR3 protein: CASSLRGGTTAGELFF
V gene: TRBV7-3; J gene: TRBJ1-1; D gene: NA; clone size: NA; CDR3 DNA: TGTGCCAGCAGCTTAAATCCGAGCGAGAGGATAGAAGCTTTCTTT; CDR3 protein: CASSLNPSERIEAFF
V gene: TRBV14; J gene: TRBJ2-7; D gene: TRBD2; clone size: NA; CDR3 DNA: TGTGCCAGCAGCCAAGGGACTAGCGGGTTTTACGAGCAGTACTTC; CDR3 protein: CASSQGTSGFYEQYF
V gene: TRBV24-1; J gene: TRBJ2-2; D gene: NA; clone size: NA; CDR3 DNA: TGTGCCACCATGCGGGGGCGCAGCGGGGAGCTGTTTTTT; CDR3 protein: CATMRGRSGELFF
V gene: TRBV6-2/TRBV6-3; J gene: TRBJ2-1; D gene: TRBD2; clone size: NA; CDR3 DNA: TGTGCCAGCAGCACCTGGGGGGGTGAGCAGTTCTTC; CDR3 protein: CASSTWGGEQFF
V gene: TRBV5-5; J gene: TRBJ1-5; D gene: NA; clone size: NA; CDR3 DNA: TGTGCCAGCAGCTTGGTTGGGGGCGGCCAGCCCCAGCATTTT; CDR3 protein: CASSLVGGGQPQHF
V gene: TRBV28; J gene: TRBJ1-1; D gene: NA; clone size: NA; CDR3 DNA: TGTGCCAGCACAAGAGTGGGGGGAAGAAAACTGAACACTGAAGCTTTCTTT; CDR3 protein: CASTRVGGRKLNTEAFF
V gene: TRBV7-6; J gene: TRBJ2-5; D gene: TRBD1; clone size: NA; CDR3 DNA: TGTGCCAGCAGCTTCGACAGGGGGCAGGGGGTTGAGACCCAGTACTTC; CDR3 protein: CASSFDRGQGVETQYF
V gene: TRBV4-1; J gene: TRBJ2-1; D gene: TRBD2; clone size: NA; CDR3 DNA: TGCGCCAGCAGCCCCTCCACTAGCGGGAGCTACAATGAGCAGTTCTTC; CDR3 protein: CASSPSTSGSYNEQFF
V gene: TRBV6-6; J gene: TRBJ2-7; D gene: TRBD2; clone size: NA; CDR3 DNA: TGTGCCAGCAGTTACTCCGGGACTAGCGGCTACGAGCAGTACTTC; CDR3 protein: CASSYSGTSGYEQYF
V gene: TRBV2; J gene: TRBJ2-5; D gene: NA; clone size: NA; CDR3 DNA: TGTGCCAGCAGTGGTTGGCCCCAAGAGACCCAGTACTTC; CDR3 protein: CASSGWPQETQYF
V gene: TRBV7-8; J gene: TRBJ2-7; D gene: NA; clone size: NA; CDR3 DNA: TGTGCCAGCAGCTTATATCAGGGAAGCTCCTACGAGCAGTACTTC; CDR3 protein: CASSLYQGSSYEQYF
V gene: TRBV5-1; J gene: TRBJ1-3; D gene: TRBD1; clone size: NA; CDR3 DNA: TGCGCCAGCAGCCAAAAACCGGGACAGGGGGCGTCTGGAAACACCATATATTTT; CDR3 protein: CASSQKPGQGASGNTIYF
V gene: TRBV9; J gene: TRBJ1-2; D gene: NA; clone size: NA; CDR3 DNA: TGTGCCAGCAGCGCTTCCATAGCCCTGATGGGCGGCTACACCTTC; CDR3 protein: CASSASIALMGGYTF
V gene: TRBV9; J gene: TRBJ2-3; D gene: NA; clone size: NA; CDR3 DNA: TGTGCCAGCAGCGGAAGCGGATTGGGCACAGATACGCAGTATTTT; CDR3 protein: CASSGSGLGTDTQYF